This T cell receptor beta chain was found in a study of blood T cell repertoires in COVID-19 (dated by TCRdb to the early 2020s). As for the study more broadly: Samples covering the acute and convalescent phases of COVID-19 were provided by collaborators in the United States, Italy and Spain. The prospective study material was composed of cDNA or gDNA derived from T cells, B-cell-depleted T cells, or PBMCs. Subjects who had been exposed to COVID-19, were actively infected with it, or had recovered from it provided the deeply sampled blood TCRbeta repertoires that made up the dataset. The repertoires were made available in a free public database intended to serve as a resource for research on the immune response to SARS-CoV-2. The samples were drawn from two sources: the first 160 participants of the ongoing ImmuneRACE study, and fewer than 1,500 subjects contributed by 6 global collaborators. Nearly every sample came with metadata listing a de-identified subject ID, COVID-19 status, age in years and sex. Where available, HLA class I and class II types were taken from metadata supplied by the sample provider and were not determined by assay-based typing.

Concerning this clone itself: The target of this receptor is not known. No per-base quality is available; no much larger clone lies one base away.

The immunoSEQ Assay, a bias-controlled multiplex PCR, was used to amplify TCRbeta CDR3 regions from genomic DNA. The original methods were these. Within the assay, amplification of reference gene primers was used to estimate how many nucleated cells each sample contained. To quantify the absolute abundance of each unique TCRbeta CDR3 rearrangement, sequence reads were collapsed and filtered. For each sample, productive Simpson clonality was calculated as the square root of Simpson's diversity index across productive rearrangements. In its TCRdb copy, this immuneACCESS table keeps in-frame sequences only and misses some clones. Where compared with another copy, unresolved V genes explain less than half of these, and the others have no known cause. V, J and clone size were drawn from that table, and D and trimming were deduced from the DNA. The sample table lists more than 300,000 clones, 85% to 95% of them with a count of one. The ten largest account for roughly 3.9% of the sample.

Unmatched junction bases come to 1, with V trimmed by 6 bases and J by 1 base. Per the germline V gene, ENHRY is the CDR1 and SYGVKD is the CDR2. From the cysteine through the phenylalanine, the CDR3 covers 13 amino acids. Only the CDR3 DNA stays, 39 bases, in frame from base 1. In the prospective study, participants were about 18 to 90 years old, resided in 25 or so geographic areas of the United States, and were enrolled through a virtual design. Cohort assignment in the prospective study relied on participant-reported clinical history from a screening survey and a study questionnaire. Exposed participants were defined as having been in contact with someone with a PCR-confirmed or clinician-diagnosed COVID-19 case within 2 weeks of study entry. In the prospective study, mobile phlebotomists collected whole blood, serum and a nasopharyngeal or oropharyngeal swab from each participant. Additional blood draws and questionnaires over a roughly two-month period could optionally be provided by prospective study participants. Before DNA extraction, prospective study blood samples were shipped either frozen or at room temperature.

Summary of the overall study and its limitations: The quantity of clinical and demographic metadata differed by source and by participant and was supplied without curation.

The receptor was isolated from a woman in her 30s who had been exposed to COVID-19. This chain is built from TRBV10-3 and TRBJ1-1; 8 central bases correspond to TRBD1. The sample consisted of PBMCs or T cells enriched from blood (not recorded which). The CDR3 corresponds to CAIRGQENTEAFF. The bases are TGTGCCATCAGGGGACAGGAGAACACTGAAGCTTTCTTT.